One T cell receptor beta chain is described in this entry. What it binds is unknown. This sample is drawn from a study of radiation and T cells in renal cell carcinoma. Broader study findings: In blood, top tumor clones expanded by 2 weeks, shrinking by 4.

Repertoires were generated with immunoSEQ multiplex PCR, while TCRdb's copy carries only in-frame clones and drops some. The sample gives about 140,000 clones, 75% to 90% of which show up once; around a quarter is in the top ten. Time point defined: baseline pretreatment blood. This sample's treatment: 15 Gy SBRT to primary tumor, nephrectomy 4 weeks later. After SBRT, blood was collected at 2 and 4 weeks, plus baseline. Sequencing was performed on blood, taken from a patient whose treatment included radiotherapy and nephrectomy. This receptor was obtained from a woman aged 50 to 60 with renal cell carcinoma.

CDR3 bases: TGTGCCAGTAGTGAACCGGGACAGCCTGACACAGATACGCAGTATTTT. It encodes CASSEPGQPDTDTQYF. The chain carries TRBV19 and TRBJ2-3; TRBD1 matches 7 bases. V shed 5 bases and J 2 bases; nucleotides not matched to a gene: 10. CDR1 LNHDA and CDR2 SQIVND come from the germline V gene (reference sequence). CDR3 size: 16 residues.